This paragraph reports one TCR beta chain. No antigen is known for it. There are no base qualities to consult, and no much larger clone falls within one base. This sample is drawn from a study of CD8+ T cells in alopecia areata (dated by TCRdb to 2017 to 2018). Regarding the complete study: Treated patients were enrolled in an open-label pilot trial of oral tofacitinib, 5 to 10 mg twice daily, for moderate-to-severe alopecia areata. In treated patients, disease severity was measured using the SALT score, which gives the percentage of scalp surface area affected. TCRbeta CDR3 regions were amplified by immunoSEQ multiplex PCR with 35 Vbeta forward and 13 Jbeta reverse primers. Patients received tofacitinib for 6 to 18 months and were then followed off drug for 6 months to check for delayed response and recurrence. Clonality in the scalp was compared among normal scalp (n=4), patchy alopecia areata scalp (n=8), and alopecia totalis/universalis scalp (n=8). RNA was obtained with the PAXgene miRNA kit for fixed scalp, the miRNeasy kit for PBMCs, and the RNeasy kit for mouse skin. Tofacitinib-treated patients had biopsies at baseline and at 4 and 24 weeks of treatment, with a later scalp biopsy in several patients. The study used high-throughput TCRbeta sequencing to examine T cell clonal expansion in alopecia areata, in both the C3H/HeJ mouse model and human patients. Human TCRbeta sequencing covered scalp tissue and sorted CD4+ and CD8+ peripheral blood T cells from patchy and totalis/universalis alopecia areata patients and healthy controls. The paper's findings and limits, for the study overall: Shared TCR sequences between patients were less evident than in mice, which may be partly attributable to HLA diversity in the patient population. Compared with normal scalp, lesional scalp had higher clonality and more expanded CD8+ clones, particularly in alopecia totalis/universalis, a pattern that suggests antigenic drive. Tofacitinib significantly lowered scalp clonality and the number of expanded CD8+ clones among the top 100 scalp clones. During tofacitinib treatment, many expanded lesional clones stuck around in both scalp and blood, and this persistence may partly explain why relapse happens after treatment is stopped. Because the treated cohort was small and had just a single nonresponder, larger studies are needed to establish links between baseline CD8+ expansion and response. Unlike mouse skin, which is dominated by gammadelta T cells, normal human skin has resident alphabeta T cells that are also sequenced, and this complicates analysis of the scalp TCR repertoire.

From the cysteine up to the phenylalanine, the CDR3 has a length of 13 residues. This entry keeps only the CDR3 DNA: 39 bases, framed from base 1. The germline ends are 6 bases apart after V is trimmed by 0 bases and J by 4 bases. From the germline V gene, CDR1 is SGHDN and CDR2 is FVKESK. The treatment or condition label here, explained by the study, means: oral pan-JAK inhibitor, 5-10 mg twice daily. Peripheral blood and lesional scalp punch biopsies were obtained from patients with alopecia areata. PBMCs were isolated by density centrifugation and stained for CD3, CD4 and CD8, after which CD4+ and CD8+ T cells were sorted on a FACSAria. Libraries were built with the immunoSEQ multiplex PCR assay. RNA was extracted from all samples and reverse transcribed into cDNA, which served as template for TCR sequencing. First-strand cDNA was synthesized with SuperScript III using a 2:1 mix of oligo-dT and random hexamers. A synthetic immune receptor repertoire was used to assess amplification bias, and residual bias was removed computationally. The paper's data handling went like this. After raw reads were preprocessed to remove errors, the CDR3 was defined following IMGT conventions as running from the conserved cysteine to phenylalanine. Clonality was computed as 1 minus the Shannon entropy, with the entropy normalized by log2 of the number of productive unique TCRs. Whether each scalp clone was CD4 or CD8 was inferred by checking scalp TCRbeta sequences against the CD4 and CD8 repertoires from sorted blood. The table comes from immuneACCESS by way of TCRdb, which keeps in-frame sequences with V and J called. Part of the clones is missing from these tables; in studies checked, under half for an unresolved V gene and the rest for unknown reasons. V and J calls and clone size are those listed in that table; D and trimming were worked out from the DNA. A total of 210,000 or so clones appear in this sample, roughly 66% of them only once. 1% to 1.5% of the sample comes from the top ten.

The rearranged segments are TRBV14 and TRBJ1-2; no confident D gene assignment can be made. Sequences were derived from CD4+ T cells sorted from blood, sampled at approximately week 45, from a patient treated with tofacitinib. The source is a human donor with alopecia areata. In nucleotides, the sequence is TGTGCCAGCAGCCAAGATCGGTTCTATGGCTACACCTTC. Its protein reads: CASSQDRFYGYTF.